Presented here are 3 T cell receptor delta chains from one specimen sequenced in a study of gamma-delta chains in newborns, infants, children. TCRdb applied CATT to the reads for clone calling. This table holds about 6,900 delta-chain clones, 2.1% found once. Sequencing was carried out using blood. The receptors shown here come from a child who was a newborn, infant or young child, either healthy, febrile or measles-vaccinated (not recorded which).

A word on this clone: TCRdb's protein, taken from a much larger clone, differs from this DNA's translation at residue 9, likely owing to a read error; the protein displayed comes from the DNA. The chain is built from TRAV29/DV5 and TRDJ1; 8 bases agree with TRDD3. With 0 bases clipped from V and 1 base from J, the junction kept 5 bases outside the gene matches. Germline V CDR1 and CDR2: NSMFDY, ISSIKDK. The CDR3 has 15 amino acids. CDR3 bases: TGTGCAGCAAGCGGTGATGGGGGATGCACCGATAAACTCATCTTT. Protein sequence: CAASGDGGCTDKLIF. The entire variable domain, with the rest obtained from reference TRAV29/DV5 and TRDJ1, is as follows: DQQVKQNSPSLSVQEGRISILNCDYTNSMFDYFLWYKKYPAEGPTFLISISSIKDKNEDGRFTVFLNKSAKHLSLHIVPSQPGDSAVYFCAASGDGGCTDKLIFGKGTRVTVEP.

This clone has only a few counts. A read error is possible here, since a much larger clone lies one base away. The chain employs TRDV2 and TRDJ1; D ambiguous. Germline V gene lookup returns CDR1 GEAIGNYY and CDR2 EKD. V lost 0 bases, J lost 8 bases, and 9 bases lay in between. The CDR3 sequence is 12 residues long. DNA for the CDR3: TGTGCCTGTGACACCGATGTTACGAAACTCATCTTT. Its translation: CACDTDVTKLIF.

On this clone itself: A read error is possible here, since a much larger clone lies one base away. This same CDR3 is encoded by further DNA sequences in the sample. The chain employs TRDV2 and TRDJ3; weak D call: TRDD3 (6 bases). The CDR3 runs to 18 residues. Per germline, CDR1 GEAIGNYY and CDR2 EKD. Trimming pared 1 base from V and 1 base from J, leaving 13 bases between. In DNA, the CDR3 is TGTGCCTGTGACACTGGGGGGTACGGGTCCTGGGACACCCGACAGATGTTTTTC. This encodes CACDTGGYGSWDTRQMFF.